Sequencing of this TCR beta chain was carried out in a study of response to subunit inactivated influenza vaccine. The study's findings and limits: The study's authors posited that every seasonal influenza vaccination enlists few new T cells.

TCRdb passed the RT-PCR reads through MiXCR, listing each CDR3 protein once. The profile covers about 180,000 distinct CDR3 sequences, with nearly 9.5% appearing a single time and approximately 11% taken by the ten largest. In regard to this clonotype: What it binds is not known.

This CDR3 is built from 19 residues. This rearrangement joins TRBV21-1 to TRBJ1-2; TRBD1, the table's D call, lacks a check against the DNA. TRBV21-1 is assigned pseudogene status. This sample comprised non-naive T cells sorted from PBMCs, obtained on the day of vaccination. The sequence came from a man aged 50 to 60 who received an inactivated influenza vaccine. CDR3 in amino acids: CACSALSGTAGYDNYGYTF. In DNA form, the CDR3 reads TGTGCCTGCAGCGCCCTATCCGGGACAGCGGGTTACGATAACTATGGCTACACCTTC.